One and the same sample provided the 22 T cell receptor beta chains below, sequenced in a study of T-cell memory formation after mild COVID-19. TCRdb called the 5' RACE reads again in MiXCR, with one record for every CDR3 protein. Altogether 200,000 to 300,000 distinct CDR3 sequences are present, 15% being singletons, with the ten largest covering 2.1%. Sequencing was done on a sample of PBMCs or a T cell subset sorted from them (not recorded which). These TCRs come from an adult woman who had mild COVID-19 (a few samples of this study predate the infection). Cell type and time point are not known.

This chain connects TRBV7-8 to TRBJ2-7, with 9 bases fitting TRBD2. This CDR3 comprises 17 residues. Trimming took 1 base from V and 0 from J; bases not matched to a gene: 7. From germline, CDR1 is SGHVS and CDR2 FQNEAQ. This chain's CDR3 is CASSLVLRTSDSYEQYF. The DNA for the CDR3 is TGTGCCAGCAGCTTAGTTTTGCGGACTAGCGACTCCTACGAGCAGTACTTC.

There are many counts of this clonotype. The chain joins TRBV6-5 to TRBJ2-7, with D perhaps TRBD1 (5 bases). Germline CDR1 and CDR2: MNHEY and SVGAGI. Trimming cost V 0 bases and J 0 bases, with 15 bases left between them. CDR3 length: 17 residues. The CDR3 coding sequence is TGTGCCAGCAGTTACTCGACTTCGACAGTGAGCTCCTACGAGCAGTACTTC. Encoded protein: CASSYSTSTVSSYEQYF.

There are a few counts of this clonotype. The chain has TRBV12-3 or TRBV12-4 and TRBJ1-4; no reliable D call. With 1 base removed from V and 7 bases from J, the gap between germline ends came to 13 bases. The CDR3 runs to 15 residues. CDR3 amino acids: CASSLESPRVEKLFF. For the CDR3, the DNA is TGTGCCAGCAGTTTAGAAAGTCCTCGGGTTGAAAAACTGTTTTTT.

This clonotype was picked up a small number of times. This chain joins TRBV6-6 and TRBJ1-5; 9 nucleotides match TRBD1. V gave up 7 bases and J gave up 7 bases; unmatched junction bases: 23. This CDR3 is 19 amino acids long. From germline, CDR1 is MNHNY and CDR2 SVGAGI (reference sequence). The CDR3 nucleotides read TGTGCCAGCACACGTTCCGGGACAGGGTCGGCCGGAATGAGCCAGCCCCAGCATTTT. It codes for CASTRSGTGSAGMSQPQHF.

This clonotype has a handful of counts. The rearrangement joins TRBV3-1 to TRBJ2-1; perhaps TRBD1 as D (5 bases). Trimming took 6 bases from V and 8 from J, leaving 11 bases between them. The CDR3 length is 12 residues. The germline CDR1 and CDR2 sequences are LGHDT and YNNKEL (reference sequence). The CDR3 region is CASRGAWDEQFF. CDR3 DNA: TGTGCCAGCAGAGGGGCCTGGGATGAGCAGTTCTTC.

V gene TRBV6-5 combines with J gene TRBJ2-1; 8 bases fit TRBD2. The CDR3 length is 17 residues. Germline V gene sequence: CDR1 MNHEY, CDR2 SVGAGI. V lost 0 bases and J lost 5; bases outside the gene matches: 9. The CDR3 DNA reads as TGTGCCAGCAGTTACTCGTCAAACGGGAGGGCCAACAATGAGCAGTTCTTC. Translated, it gives CASSYSSNGRANNEQFF.

The J gene is TRBJ1-2, the V gene TRBV18; D perhaps matches TRBD1 (5 bases). The V gene's germline CDR1 is KGHSH and CDR2 LQKENI. V gave up 3 bases and J gave up 8 bases, with 13 bases separating them. The CDR3 extends over 13 amino acids. Here the CDR3 DNA reads TGTGCCAGCTCACCCCGGGGGGATGGAGGCTACACCTTC. This encodes CASSPRGDGGYTF.

This chain connects TRBV18 to TRBJ1-1; 8 bases map to TRBD1. This CDR3 has 15 residues. The trim removed 3 bases at V and 0 bases at J, leaving 3 bases unmatched. Germline V gene lookup returns CDR1 KGHSH and CDR2 LQKENI. The CDR3 region has the DNA TGTGCCAGCTCACCTGGACAGGGAATGAACACTGAAGCTTTCTTT. Protein: CASSPGQGMNTEAFF.

The rearrangement links TRBV18 to TRBJ2-3; 12 bases map to TRBD2. The germline V gene encodes CDR1 KGHSH and CDR2 LQKENI. After removal of 5 bases from V and 5 bases from J, the junction contained 8 bases not matched to a gene. This CDR3 region has 16 residues. CDR3 loop: CASSERTSGAGDTQYF. CDR3 bases: TGTGCCAGCTCAGAAAGGACTAGCGGGGCAGGAGATACGCAGTATTTT.

This rearrangement joins TRBV4-3 to TRBJ2-1, with D possibly matching TRBD1 (6 bases). The V gene's germline CDR1 is LGHNA and CDR2 YSLEER. Trimming pared 3 bases from V and 7 bases from J, leaving 13 bases between. This CDR3 comprises 14 residues. Written as DNA, the CDR3 is TGCGCCAGCAGCCAGGTCGACAGGTGGAATGAGCAGTTCTTC. It codes for CASSQVDRWNEQFF.

This clonotype was seen a handful of times. This chain uses TRBV20-1 with TRBJ2-5; D is tentatively TRBD1 or TRBD2 (5 bases each). The germline V and J ends were trimmed by 3 bases and 5 bases, with 16 bases remaining between them. The CDR3 is 14 amino acids. CDR1 DFQATT and CDR2 SNEGSKA come from the germline V gene (reference sequence). CDR3 protein: CSASYGAGRETQYF. The CDR3 DNA is TGCAGTGCTAGTTACGGGGCAGGGCGGGAGACCCAGTACTTC.

The chain is built from TRBV11-2 and TRBJ2-3; 7 bases fit TRBD1. J was trimmed by 5 bases and V by 5 bases; bases with no gene match: 10. Germline V lookup: CDR1 SGHAT, CDR2 FQNNGV. The CDR3 runs to 15 residues. This CDR3 reads CASSPGTAGVDTQYF. The CDR3 bases are TGTGCCAGCAGCCCGGGGACAGCCGGTGTAGATACGCAGTATTTT.

This clonotype was seen a few times. For the CDR3, the DNA is TGTGCCACCAGCAGAGCTAGGGGGAGCACAGATACGCAGTATTTT. Translating gives CATSRARGSTDTQYF. The V gene is TRBV15, the J gene TRBJ2-3; D possibly corresponds to TRBD1 (6 bases). Between the trimmed V and J ends, which lost 1 base and 0 bases, there was a span of 8 bases. The CDR3 contains 15 residues. Germline V lookup: CDR1 LNHNV, CDR2 YYDKDF (reference sequence).

The sample holds a few counts of this clonotype. CDR3 residues: CASSYRSSRIYEQYF. Here the CDR3 DNA reads TGTGCCAGCTCCTATCGCTCTTCAAGGATCTACGAGCAGTACTTC. V is TRBV2 and J is TRBJ2-7; D gene ambiguous. CDR3 length: 15 amino acids. Germline CDR1 and CDR2: SNHLY and FYNNEI. The ends were cut back, 8 bases at V and 3 bases at J, with 20 bases in the middle. Variable domain in full (rest from reference TRBV2 and TRBJ2-7): EPEVTQTPSHQVTQMGQEVILRCVPISNHLYFYWYRQILGQKVEFLVSFYNNEISEKSEIFDDQFSVERPDGSNFTLKIRSTKLEDSAMYFCASSYRSSRIYEQYFGPGTRLTVT.

The J gene is TRBJ2-3, the V gene TRBV9; D unresolved. The ends were cut back, 0 bases at V and 5 bases at J, with 7 bases in the middle. The CDR3 contains 13 residues. Germline assignment: CDR1 SGDLS and CDR2 YYNGEE. The chain's CDR3 is CASSVGARDTQYF. DNA for the CDR3: TGTGCCAGCAGCGTAGGGGCGAGAGATACGCAGTATTTT. Using reference TRBV9 and TRBJ2-3 for the parts outside the CDR3, the full variable domain is DSGVTQTPKHLITATGQRVTLRCSPRSGDLSVYWYQQSLDQGLQFLIQYYNGEERAKGNILERFSAQQFPDLHSELNLSSLELGDSALYFCASSVGARDTQYFGPGTRLTVL.

The gene calls are TRBV20-1 and TRBJ2-7; TRBD1 aligns across 7 bases. CDR1 is DFQATT, CDR2 SNEGSKA, per germline (reference sequence). This CDR3 has 13 residues. The V gene end was trimmed by 4 bases and the J gene end by 1 base; junction bases not matched to a gene: 4. CDR3 loop: CSANRQGSYEQYF. The CDR3, as DNA: TGCAGTGCTAACAGACAGGGATCCTACGAGCAGTACTTC.

The rearrangement joins TRBV3-1 to TRBJ2-3; TRBD2 is a possible D gene (5 bases). This CDR3 spans 15 amino acids. Trimming took 2 bases from V and 2 from J, leaving 11 bases between them. Germline V gene sequence: CDR1 LGHDT, CDR2 YNNKEL (reference sequence). The CDR3 reads CASSQPGTHTDTQYF. Here the CDR3 DNA reads TGTGCCAGCAGCCAACCGGGAACCCACACAGATACGCAGTATTTT.

This clonotype was detected a few times. The chain carries TRBV5-1 and TRBJ2-2, with D unclear. Trimming cost V 0 bases and J 4 bases, with 7 bases left between them. The germline gives CDR1 SGHRS, CDR2 YFSETQ. This CDR3 region has 14 residues. The CDR3 DNA reads as TGCGCCAGCAGCTTGGAGGGTAGCACCGGGGAGCTGTTTTTT. Encoded protein: CASSLEGSTGELFF.

This clonotype was seen a handful of times. This chain links TRBV20-1 with TRBJ2-5; D is tentatively TRBD1 or TRBD2 (5 bases each). This CDR3 is built from 13 residues. Germline V lookup: CDR1 DFQATT, CDR2 SNEGSKA (reference sequence). Trimming removed 3 bases from V and 2 bases from J, with 10 bases in between. The CDR3 sequence: CSASGAVQETQYF. The CDR3 DNA is TGCAGTGCTAGCGGGGCAGTTCAAGAGACCCAGTACTTC.

This clonotype turned up a few times. The chain joins TRBV18 to TRBJ1-2; D is possibly TRBD1 (5 bases). The CDR3 spans 13 residues. The V end was cut by 3 bases, the J end by 4 bases, with 9 bases between. Germline-derived CDR1 and CDR2 are KGHSH and LQKENI. CDR3 in amino acids: CASSPMDIYGYTF. The CDR3 bases are TGTGCCAGCTCACCTATGGACATCTATGGCTACACCTTC.

This clonotype was counted only a few times. The chain employs TRBV5-5 and TRBJ1-1; TRBD1 is a possible D gene (6 bases). Between the trimmed V and J ends, which lost 2 bases and 3 bases, there was a span of 14 bases. The V gene's germline CDR1 is SGHKS and CDR2 YYEKEE (reference sequence). The CDR3 extends over 15 amino acids. CDR3 sequence: CASSLSRTAYTEAFF. The CDR3 DNA follows: TGTGCCAGCAGCTTATCGCGGACAGCTTACACTGAAGCTTTCTTT. Full variable domain (missing parts from reference TRBV5-5 and TRBJ1-1): DAGVTQSPTHLIKTRGQQVTLRCSPISGHKSVSWYQQVLGQGPQFIFQYYEKEERGRGNFPDRFSARQFPNYSSELNVNALLLGDSALYLCASSLSRTAYTEAFFGQGTRLTVV.

The J gene is TRBJ2-6, the V gene TRBV28; TRBD1 is a possible D gene (6 bases). CDR3 length: 13 residues. Per germline, CDR1 MDHEN and CDR2 SYDVKM. V was pared by 5 bases and J by 13 bases, with 15 bases between. This CDR3 reads CASSPGQPLVLTF. For the CDR3, the DNA is TGTGCCAGCAGTCCAGGACAGCCCTTAGTCCTGACTTTC.